Each of the 14 T cell receptor beta chains below was sequenced from the same sample in a study of blood T cell repertoires in COVID-19. Profiled with immunoSEQ multiplex PCR; TCRdb holds only in-frame clones, not every one. The data contain 70,000 to 100,000 clones, approximately 82% of them singletons. The specimen was peripheral blood. The receptor set was obtained from a man between 50 and 59 years old with active or convalescent COVID-19.

The J gene is TRBJ2-7, the V gene TRBV15; 14 bases agree with TRBD2. Germline values: CDR1 LNHNV, CDR2 YYDKDF (reference sequence). This CDR3 comprises 14 residues. The V segment lost 4 bases and the J segment 12 bases; nucleotides outside the gene matches: 8. CDR3 nucleotide sequence: TGTGCCACCAGCACTCGGACTAGCGGGGGGTCGCCGTACTTC. It yields the protein CATSTRTSGGSPYF.

The rearrangement uses TRBV5-1 and TRBJ2-3, with TRBD2 matching 10 bases. The CDR3 is 16 amino acids. Germline V gene sequence: CDR1 SGHRS, CDR2 YFSETQ. The V gene end was trimmed by 2 bases and the J gene end by 0 bases; junction bases not matched to a gene: 3. For the CDR3, the DNA is TGCGCCAGCAGCTTACTAGCGGGGTTTAGCACAGATACGCAGTATTTT. Translation: CASSLLAGFSTDTQYF.

The chain joins TRBV11-3 to TRBJ1-5; D uncertain. From germline, CDR1 is SGHNT and CDR2 YENEEA. The germline V and J ends were trimmed by 4 bases and 7 bases, with 17 bases remaining between them. The CDR3 length is 15 residues. CDR3 bases: TGTGCCAGCAGCTCCACCGGGAGGATGGTACAGCCCCAGCATTTT. It specifies CASSSTGRMVQPQHF.

This clone was detected a few times. The rearrangement joins TRBV30 to TRBJ1-5, with D possibly being TRBD1 (6 bases). This CDR3 is 14 amino acids long. Germline lookup yields CDR1 GTSNPN and CDR2 SVGIG (reference sequence). The V end was cut by 0 bases, the J end by 6 bases, with 12 bases between. As DNA, the CDR3 is TGTGCCTGGAGTGTTGGGGGGGCTAGTCAGCCCCAGCATTTT. Protein sequence: CAWSVGGASQPQHF.

This clone was seen a handful of times. The rearrangement uses TRBV10-1 and TRBJ2-1, with D maybe TRBD1 (6 bases). The CDR3 runs 15 residues. Looked up from germline, CDR1 is WNHNN and CDR2 is SYGVQD (reference sequence). V was shortened by 3 bases and J by 4 bases, with 13 bases between the two germline ends. CDR3 DNA: TGCGCCAGCAGTGATTCGGGACAAACTTACAATGAGCAGTTCTTC. It translates to CASSDSGQTYNEQFF.

V gene TRBV27 combines with J gene TRBJ2-5, with TRBD2 matching 8 bases. Trimming removed 5 bases from V and 3 bases from J; junction bases left unmatched: 8. CDR1 MNHEY and CDR2 SMNVEV come from the germline V gene (reference sequence). CDR3 length: 15 residues. The CDR3 DNA reads TGTGCCAGCAGTCGAACCCCACTAGCGGAAGAGACCCAGTACTTC. It encodes CASSRTPLAEETQYF.

The V gene is TRBV6-6, the J gene TRBJ2-1, with TRBD1 matching over 8 bases. CDR3 length: 14 residues. CDR1 is MNHNY and CDR2 is SVGAGI in the germline V gene (reference sequence). Trimming took 8 bases from V and 9 from J; bases not matched to a gene: 12. This chain's CDR3 is CASAPGQAYTEQFF. DNA of the CDR3: TGTGCCAGCGCCCCGGGACAGGCTTATACTGAGCAGTTCTTC.

This clone was seen only once. J is TRBJ1-2 and V is TRBV2; TRBD1 agrees at 8 bases. J lost 4 bases, V lost 8 bases, and 3 bases had no gene match. The CDR3 runs 12 residues. Per the germline V gene, CDR1 is SNHLY and CDR2 is FYNNEI. The DNA for the CDR3 is TGTGCCAGCGGGGGGACAGGCTATGGCTACACCTTC. It is translated as CASGGTGYGYTF.

The rearrangement joins TRBV5-6 to TRBJ2-4, with D maybe TRBD2 (6 bases). There are 16 residues in the CDR3. Germline V CDR1 and CDR2: SGHDT, YYEEEE. V gave up 4 bases and J gave up 6 bases, with 20 bases separating them. The CDR3 reads CASSPRYGGGANIQYF. The CDR3 region has the DNA TGTGCCAGCAGCCCGCGGTACGGTGGCGGGGCAAACATTCAGTACTTC.

The rearrangement links TRBV20-1 to TRBJ1-5, with D maybe TRBD1 (5 bases). Germline CDR1 reads DFQATT; CDR2 reads SNEGSKA (reference sequence). V was pared by 5 bases and J by 0 bases, with 17 bases between. CDR3 size: 16 residues. The CDR3 coding sequence is TGCAGTGCTCGTGCGGGGGGAGTCTATAGCAATCAGCCCCAGCATTTT. This translates into CSARAGGVYSNQPQHF.

J is TRBJ1-2 and V is TRBV19; possible D gene TRBD1, 6 bases. Germline V lookup: CDR1 LNHDA, CDR2 SQIVND (reference sequence). With 0 bases removed from V and 2 bases from J, the gap between germline ends came to 13 bases. The CDR3 is made up of 16 amino acids. The CDR3 sequence is CASSIDSGTPNYGYTF. In DNA form, the CDR3 reads TGTGCCAGTAGTATAGATTCCGGGACACCAAACTATGGCTACACCTTC.

This rearrangement joins TRBV5-1 to TRBJ2-3, with TRBD2 as a possible D gene (5 bases). The CDR3 sequence is 15 residues long. Trimming cost V 4 bases and J 0 bases, with 12 bases left between them. CDR1 is SGHRS and CDR2 is YFSETQ in the germline V gene. The CDR3 coding sequence is TGCGCCAGCAGCGACGAACTAGGAAGCACAGATACGCAGTATTTT. It codes for CASSDELGSTDTQYF.

The chain is built from TRBV7-9 and TRBJ2-3; 13 bases fit TRBD2. The junction had 8 bases not matched to a gene; V was cut back by 5 bases and J by 6 bases. The germline V gene has CDR1 SEHNR and CDR2 FQNEAQ (reference sequence). The length of the CDR3 is 16 residues. This chain's CDR3 is CASSHGTSGGVDTQYF. CDR3 in DNA: TGTGCCAGCAGCCACGGTACTAGCGGGGGGGTTGATACGCAGTATTTT.

This sequence joins TRBV6-1 and TRBJ1-6; 10 nucleotides line up with TRBD1. Germline CDR1 reads MNHNS; CDR2 reads SASEGT. The CDR3 sequence is 17 residues long. J lost 10 bases, V lost 0 bases, and 9 bases had no gene match. In nucleotides, the CDR3 is TGTGCCAGCAGTGAAGCAAGCCGGACAGGGGGACGATCACCCCTCCACTTT. As protein: CASSEASRTGGRSPLHF.